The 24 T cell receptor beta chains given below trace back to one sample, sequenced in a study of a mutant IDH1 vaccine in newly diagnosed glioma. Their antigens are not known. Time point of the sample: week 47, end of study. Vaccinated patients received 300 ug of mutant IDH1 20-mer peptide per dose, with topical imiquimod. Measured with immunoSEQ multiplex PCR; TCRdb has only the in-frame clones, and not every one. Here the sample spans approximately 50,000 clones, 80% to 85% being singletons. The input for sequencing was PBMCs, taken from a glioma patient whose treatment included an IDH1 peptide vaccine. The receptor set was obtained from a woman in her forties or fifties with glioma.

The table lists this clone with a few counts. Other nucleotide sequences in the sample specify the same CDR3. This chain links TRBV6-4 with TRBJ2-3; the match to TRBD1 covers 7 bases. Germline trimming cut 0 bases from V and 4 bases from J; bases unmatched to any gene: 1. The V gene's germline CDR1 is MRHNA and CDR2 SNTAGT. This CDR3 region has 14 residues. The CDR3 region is CASSDSQGADTQYF. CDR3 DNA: TGTGCCAGCAGTGACTCGCAGGGGGCAGATACGCAGTATTTT.

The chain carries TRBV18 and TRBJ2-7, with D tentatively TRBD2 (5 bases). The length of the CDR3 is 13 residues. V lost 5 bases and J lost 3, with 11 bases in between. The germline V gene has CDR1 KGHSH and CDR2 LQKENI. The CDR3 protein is CASSIAQNYEQYF. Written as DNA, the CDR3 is TGTGCCAGCTCAATAGCGCAGAACTACGAGCAGTACTTC.

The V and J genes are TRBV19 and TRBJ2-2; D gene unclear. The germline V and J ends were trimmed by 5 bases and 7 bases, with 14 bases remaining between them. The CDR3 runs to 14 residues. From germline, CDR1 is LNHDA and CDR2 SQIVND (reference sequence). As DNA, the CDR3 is TGTGCCAGTAGTCCCAACGACAAGGGCGGGGAGCTGTTTTTT. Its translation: CASSPNDKGGELFF.

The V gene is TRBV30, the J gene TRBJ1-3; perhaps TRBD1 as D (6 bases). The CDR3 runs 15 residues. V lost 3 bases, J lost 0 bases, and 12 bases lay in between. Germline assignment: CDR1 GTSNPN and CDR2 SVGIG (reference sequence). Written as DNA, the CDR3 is TGTGCCTGGAGCGTAGGGGGAAGCTCTGGAAACACCATATATTTT. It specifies CAWSVGGSSGNTIYF.

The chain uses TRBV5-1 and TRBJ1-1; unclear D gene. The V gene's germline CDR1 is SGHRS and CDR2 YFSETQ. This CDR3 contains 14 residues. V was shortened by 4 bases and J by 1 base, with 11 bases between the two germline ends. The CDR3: CASSPERENTEAFF. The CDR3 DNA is TGCGCCAGCAGCCCCGAACGGGAGAACACTGAAGCTTTCTTT. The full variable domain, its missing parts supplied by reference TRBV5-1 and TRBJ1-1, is KAGVTQTPRYLIKTRGQQVTLSCSPISGHRSVSWYQQTPGQGLQFLFEYFSETQRNKGNFPGRFSGRQFSNSRSEMNVSTLELGDSALYLCASSPERENTEAFFGQGTRLTVV.

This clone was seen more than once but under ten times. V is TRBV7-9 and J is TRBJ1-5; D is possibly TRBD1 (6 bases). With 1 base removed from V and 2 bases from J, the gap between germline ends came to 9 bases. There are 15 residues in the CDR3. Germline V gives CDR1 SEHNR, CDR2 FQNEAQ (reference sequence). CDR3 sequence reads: CASSLEGGRNQPQHF. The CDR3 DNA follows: TGTGCCAGCAGCTTAGAGGGGGGACGCAATCAGCCCCAGCATTTT.

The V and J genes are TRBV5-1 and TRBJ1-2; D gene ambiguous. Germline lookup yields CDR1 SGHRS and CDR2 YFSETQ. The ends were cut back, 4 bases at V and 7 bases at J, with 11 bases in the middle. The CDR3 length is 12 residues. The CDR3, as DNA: TGCGCCAGCAGCCTAGCCTCACGTGGCTACACCTTC. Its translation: CASSLASRGYTF.

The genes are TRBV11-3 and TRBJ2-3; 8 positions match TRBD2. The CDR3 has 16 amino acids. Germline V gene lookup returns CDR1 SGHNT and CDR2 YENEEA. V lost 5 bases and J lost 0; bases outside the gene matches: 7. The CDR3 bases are TGTGCCAGCAGCCTCGCGGGGGGTACTAGCACAGATACGCAGTATTTT. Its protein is CASSLAGGTSTDTQYF.

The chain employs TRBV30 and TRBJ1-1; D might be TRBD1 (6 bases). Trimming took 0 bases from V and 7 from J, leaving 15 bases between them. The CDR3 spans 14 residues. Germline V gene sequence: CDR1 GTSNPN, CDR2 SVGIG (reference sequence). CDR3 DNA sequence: TGTGCCTGGAGTGTATCAGGGGCCGCTTATGAAGCTTTCTTT. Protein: CAWSVSGAAYEAFF. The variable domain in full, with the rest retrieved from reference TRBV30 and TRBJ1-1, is SQTIHQWPATLVQPVGSPLSLECTVEGTSNPNLYWYRQAAGRGLQLLFYSVGIGQISSEVPQNLSASRPQDRQFILSSKKLLLSDSGFYLCAWSVSGAAYEAFFGQGTRLTVV.

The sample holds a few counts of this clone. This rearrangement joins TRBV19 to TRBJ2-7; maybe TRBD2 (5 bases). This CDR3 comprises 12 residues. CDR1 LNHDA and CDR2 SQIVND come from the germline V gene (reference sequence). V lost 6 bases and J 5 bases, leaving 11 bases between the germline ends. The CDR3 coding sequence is TGTGCCAGTAGCCCAGAGGGCCACGAGCAGTACTTC. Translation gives CASSPEGHEQYF.

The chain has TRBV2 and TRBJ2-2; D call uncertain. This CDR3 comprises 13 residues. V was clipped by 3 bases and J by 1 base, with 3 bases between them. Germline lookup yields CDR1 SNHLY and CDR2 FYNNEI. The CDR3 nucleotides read TGTGCCAGCAGTGAGAGGAACACCGGGGAGCTGTTTTTT. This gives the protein CASSERNTGELFF.

The CDR3 DNA sequence: TGTGCCAGCAGCCAAGTTCCGGGGGTTACGCAGTATTTT. It is translated as CASSQVPGVTQYF. This chain links TRBV7-3 with TRBJ2-3, with D possibly matching TRBD2 (6 bases). Germline lookup yields CDR1 SGHTA and CDR2 FQGTGA. Trimming took 5 bases from V and 8 from J, leaving 14 bases between them. The CDR3 is 13 residues long. The variable domain in full, completed from reference TRBV7-3 and TRBJ2-3, reads GAGVSQTPSNKVTEKGKYVELRCDPISGHTALYWYRQSLGQGPEFLIYFQGTGAADDSGLPNDRFFAVRPEGSVSTLKIQRTERGDSAVYLCASSQVPGVTQYFGPGTRLTVL.

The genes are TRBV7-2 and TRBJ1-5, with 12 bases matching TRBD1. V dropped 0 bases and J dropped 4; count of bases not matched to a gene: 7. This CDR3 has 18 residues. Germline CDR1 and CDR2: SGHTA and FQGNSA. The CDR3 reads CASSLASGTGGRNQPQHF. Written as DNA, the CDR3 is TGTGCCAGCAGCTTAGCCTCCGGGACAGGGGGCAGGAATCAGCCCCAGCATTTT.

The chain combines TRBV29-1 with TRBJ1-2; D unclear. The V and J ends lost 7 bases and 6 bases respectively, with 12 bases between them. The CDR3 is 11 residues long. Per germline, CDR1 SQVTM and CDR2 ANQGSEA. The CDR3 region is CSAEEGNGYTF. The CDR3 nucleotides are TGCAGCGCCGAGGAGGGAAATGGCTACACCTTC.

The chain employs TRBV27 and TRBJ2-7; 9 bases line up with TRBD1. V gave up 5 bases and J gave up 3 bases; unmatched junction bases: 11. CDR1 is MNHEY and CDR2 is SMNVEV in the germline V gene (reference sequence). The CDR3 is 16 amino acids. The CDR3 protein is CASSPTGGQGLYEQYF. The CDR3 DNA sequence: TGTGCCAGCAGTCCCACGGGGGGACAGGGCCTCTACGAGCAGTACTTC.

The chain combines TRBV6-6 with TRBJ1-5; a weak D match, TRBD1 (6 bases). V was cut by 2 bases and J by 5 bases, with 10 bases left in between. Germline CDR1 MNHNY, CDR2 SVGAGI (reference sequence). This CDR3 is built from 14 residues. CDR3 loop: CASSYRGGDQPQHF. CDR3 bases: TGTGCCAGCAGTTACAGGGGGGGAGATCAGCCCCAGCATTTT.

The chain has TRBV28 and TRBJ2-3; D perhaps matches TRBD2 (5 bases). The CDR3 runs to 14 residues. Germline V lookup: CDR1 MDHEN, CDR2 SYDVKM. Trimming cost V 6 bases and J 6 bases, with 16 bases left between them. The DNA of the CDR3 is TGTGCCAGCAGAGTCGGGGAGTTAGGGGATACGCAGTATTTT. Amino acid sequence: CASRVGELGDTQYF.

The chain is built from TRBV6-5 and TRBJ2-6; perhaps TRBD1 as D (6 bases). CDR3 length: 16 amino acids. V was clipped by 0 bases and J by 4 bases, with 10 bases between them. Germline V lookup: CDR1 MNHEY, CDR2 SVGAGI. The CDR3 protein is CASSYSGARGANVLTF. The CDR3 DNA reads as TGTGCCAGCAGTTACTCGGGGGCGAGGGGGGCCAACGTCCTGACTTTC.

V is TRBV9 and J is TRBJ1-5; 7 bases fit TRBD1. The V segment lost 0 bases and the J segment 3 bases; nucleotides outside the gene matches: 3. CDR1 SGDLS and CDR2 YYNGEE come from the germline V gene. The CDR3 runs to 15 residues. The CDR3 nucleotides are TGTGCCAGCAGCGTAGCGGGGACAGACAATCAGCCCCAGCATTTT. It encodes CASSVAGTDNQPQHF. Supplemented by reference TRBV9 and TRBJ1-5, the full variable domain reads DSGVTQTPKHLITATGQRVTLRCSPRSGDLSVYWYQQSLDQGLQFLIQYYNGEERAKGNILERFSAQQFPDLHSELNLSSLELGDSALYFCASSVAGTDNQPQHFGDGTRLSIL.

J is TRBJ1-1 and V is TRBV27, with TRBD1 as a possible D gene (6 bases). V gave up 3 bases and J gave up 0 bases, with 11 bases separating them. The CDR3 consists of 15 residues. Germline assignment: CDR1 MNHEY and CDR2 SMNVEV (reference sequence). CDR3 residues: CASSFSQGLNTEAFF. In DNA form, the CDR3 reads TGTGCCAGCAGTTTTTCACAGGGTTTGAACACTGAAGCTTTCTTT.

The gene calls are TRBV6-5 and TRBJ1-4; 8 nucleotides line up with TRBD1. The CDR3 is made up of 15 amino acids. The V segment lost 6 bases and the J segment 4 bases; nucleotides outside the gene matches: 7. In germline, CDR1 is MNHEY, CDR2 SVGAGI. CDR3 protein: CASRAQGARNEKLFF. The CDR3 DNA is TGTGCCAGCAGAGCCCAGGGGGCCCGTAATGAAAAACTGTTTTTT.

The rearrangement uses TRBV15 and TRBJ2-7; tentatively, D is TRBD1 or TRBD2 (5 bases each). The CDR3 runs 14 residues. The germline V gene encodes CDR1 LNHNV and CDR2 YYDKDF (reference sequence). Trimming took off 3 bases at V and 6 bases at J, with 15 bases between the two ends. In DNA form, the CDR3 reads TGTGCCACCAGCAGTGTTTCATGGGACGGCGAGCAGTACTTC. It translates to CATSSVSWDGEQYF.

The CDR3 here is CASSLTGGSSEAFF. For the CDR3, the DNA is TGTGCCAGTAGCCTGACAGGGGGCAGTTCTGAAGCTTTCTTT. This rearrangement joins TRBV19 to TRBJ1-1; 10 bases match TRBD1. Trimming cost V 6 bases and J 6 bases; bases outside gene matches: 7. Per germline, CDR1 LNHDA and CDR2 SQIVND (reference sequence). There are 14 residues in the CDR3.

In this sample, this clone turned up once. As DNA, the CDR3 is TGTGCCAGCAGTCTATCATCTAGCGGCCTAGCCAAAAACATTCAGTACTTC. Translating gives CASSLSSSGLAKNIQYF. This chain uses TRBV2 with TRBJ2-4, with 7 bases identical to TRBD2. The CDR3 runs 17 residues. V lost 5 bases to trimming and J lost 0 bases; unmatched junction nucleotides: 10. CDR1 is SNHLY and CDR2 is FYNNEI in the germline V gene.